Listed here are 17 T cell receptor beta chains from one sample, sequenced in a study of tumor and adjacent non-tumor tissue in lung cancer. RNA was extracted from bulk tissue without any cell sorting. The normal lung tissue was taken more than 3 cm from the tumor edge. A modified ARM-PCR protocol with three rounds of nested PCR amplified TCRbeta. TCRdb fed the multiplex PCR reads into MiXCR, producing one record per CDR3 protein. The table lists 40,000 to 45,000 distinct CDR3 sequences, roughly 60% of them singletons. Specimen: distant non-tumor lung tissue. These receptors were taken from a woman between 40 and 50 years old with non-small cell lung cancer.

With respect to this clonotype: One junction end does not reproduce the germline sequence, and a read error may be involved. The gene calls are TRBV6-5 and TRBJ2-1; 9 bases fit TRBD1. Germline values: CDR1 MNHEY, CDR2 SVGAGI. The length of the CDR3 is 15 residues. DNA for the CDR3: TGTGCCAGCAGCCGGGGACAGGGAGATCGGATTGAGCAGTTATTC. It codes for CASSRGQGDRIEQLF.

For this clonotype: The junction departs from the called germline gene at one end, perhaps through a read error. The chain combines TRBV11-1 with TRBJ2-5; D perhaps matches TRBD2 (5 bases). From germline, CDR1 is SGHAT and CDR2 FQDESV (reference sequence). This CDR3 has 14 amino acids. Here the CDR3 DNA reads TGTGCCAGGAGCTTCGGGGTTAGGAAGGAGGCCCAGTACTTC. This codes for CARSFGVRKEAQYF. The full variable domain, its missing parts supplied by reference TRBV11-1 and TRBJ2-5, is EAEVAQSPRYKITEKSQAVAFWCDPISGHATLYWYRQILGQGPELLVQFQDESVVDDSQLPKDRFSAERLKGVDSTLKIQPAELGDSAMYLCARSFGVRKEAQYFGPGTRLLVL.

As to this clonotype: Mismatch with germline at one junction end may stem from a read error. The V call is TRBV11-2, the J call TRBJ2-1; 9 bases agree with TRBD2. Germline V gene lookup returns CDR1 SGHAT and CDR2 FQNNGV. The CDR3 contains 14 residues. The CDR3 protein is CVSSLGTSYDELFF. DNA for the CDR3: TGTGTCAGCAGCTTAGGGACTAGCTACGATGAGCTGTTCTTC.

This clonotype occurred a few times. One end of the junction varies from germline; a read error may be responsible. V is TRBV29-1 and J is TRBJ2-1; a possible D gene is TRBD1 (6 bases). CDR1 SQVTM and CDR2 ANQGSEA come from the germline V gene. There are 14 residues in the CDR3. This chain's CDR3 is CGVAAGQIYNEQFF. CDR3 nucleotides: TGCGGCGTTGCAGCAGGACAGATCTACAATGAGCAGTTCTTC.

The table lists this clonotype with a few counts. V and J are TRBV20-1 and TRBJ2-7; D might be TRBD2 (7 bases). This CDR3 has 14 amino acids. Germline V gene sequence: CDR1 DFQATT, CDR2 SNEGSKA (reference sequence). Trimming stripped 3 bases from V and 5 bases from J, with 17 bases between. The CDR3 DNA reads as TGCAGTGCTAGCGATGAGGGGGGGCTCCACGAGCAGTACTTC. Its protein product is CSASDEGGLHEQYF.

Comment on this clonotype: The conserved phenylalanine or tryptophan normally closing the CDR3 is absent here, so this likely arose from a read error. This chain uses TRBV4-2 with TRBJ2-1; D is ambiguous. The CDR3 is 15 amino acids. In germline, CDR1 is LGHNA, CDR2 YNFKEQ. The CDR3, as DNA: TGTCCCAGCAGCCAAGAGGATCGGATTAACAATGAGCAGTTCGTC. Translating it yields CPSSQEDRINNEQFV.

Concerning this clonotype itself: A much larger clone lies a single base off, so this may be a read error. The V call is TRBV20-1, the J call TRBJ2-1; the D gene is possibly TRBD1 (6 bases). Per germline, CDR1 DFQATT and CDR2 SNEGSKA (reference sequence). V lost 6 bases, J lost 10 bases, and 16 bases lay in between. The CDR3 is made up of 12 amino acids. The CDR3 region is CSAPGTSKEQFF. In DNA form, the CDR3 reads TGCAGTGCGCCAGGGACAAGCAAAGAGCAGTTCTTC.

This clonotype was seen a few times. The gene calls are TRBV28 and TRBJ2-4; D ambiguous. V lost 6 bases, J lost 3 bases, and 12 bases lay in between. The CDR3 spans 14 residues. Per germline, CDR1 MDHEN and CDR2 SYDVKM. The CDR3 sequence: CASRPRPRKNIQYF. The CDR3 DNA reads as TGTGCCAGCAGGCCCAGACCCCGCAAAAACATTCAGTACTTC.

In its sample, this clonotype was seen many times. This chain connects TRBV5-5 to TRBJ1-1, with D perhaps TRBD1 (5 bases). The V and J ends lost 0 bases and 6 bases respectively, with 12 bases between them. Germline CDR1 reads SGHKS; CDR2 reads YYEKEE (reference sequence). The CDR3 has 14 amino acids. This chain's CDR3 is CASSLVGPDPEAFF. DNA for the CDR3: TGTGCCAGCAGCTTGGTGGGACCGGACCCTGAAGCTTTCTTT.

Note on this clonotype: The final CDR3 position lacks the conserved phenylalanine or tryptophan, pointing to a likely read error. This chain uses TRBV4-1 with TRBJ2-1; D unresolved. The length of the CDR3 is 14 residues. The germline V gene encodes CDR1 MGHRA and CDR2 YSYEKL. The CDR3 DNA is TGCACCAGCATCCAAGCTTCTCGACTCAATGAGCAGTTCATC. This gives the protein CTSIQASRLNEQFI.

As regards this clonotype: An end of the junction differs from the germline gene, which may be a read error. The chain has TRBV6-5 and TRBJ1-5; no clear D. Per germline, CDR1 MNHEY and CDR2 SVGAGI. The CDR3 runs to 12 residues. This chain's CDR3 is CASSRLQSAPAF. In DNA, the CDR3 is TGTGCCAGCAGTCGACTTCAATCAGCCCCAGCATTT.

This clonotype was picked up a small number of times. V usage is TRBV11-2 and J usage is TRBJ2-7; 12 bases agree with TRBD2. The CDR3 is made up of 17 amino acids. Germline CDR1 reads SGHAT; CDR2 reads FQNNGV. V trimming: 3 bases; J trimming: 3 bases; junction bases outside the gene matches: 9. For the CDR3, the DNA is TGTGCCAGCAGCTTGACTAGCGGGGGCGGGGGGGGCTACGAGCAGTACTTC. This sequence encodes CASSLTSGGGGGYEQYF.

This clonotype occurred many times. The chain links TRBV6-1 to TRBJ2-7; D unclear. Germline values: CDR1 MNHNS, CDR2 SASEGT. This CDR3 is 14 amino acids long. The V end lost 2 bases, the J end lost 7 bases, and 15 bases lay between the germline ends. The CDR3 DNA sequence: TGTGCCAGCAGTGAATCGGGCGAGTATGGGGAGCAGTACTTC. Translated: CASSESGEYGEQYF.

This clonotype was counted many times. The chain carries TRBV6-9 and TRBJ2-7; the match to TRBD2 covers 12 bases. Trimming at V came to 4 bases and at J to 4 bases, leaving 11 bases not matched to a gene. This CDR3 is built from 17 residues. The germline V gene encodes CDR1 MNHGY and CDR2 SVAAGI. CDR3 protein: CASSWGLAGPQPYEQYF. The CDR3 coding sequence is TGTGCCAGCAGTTGGGGACTAGCGGGCCCTCAACCTTACGAGCAGTACTTC.

A remark on this clonotype: It may be a read error: a sequence one base away is much more abundant. The rearrangement uses TRBV7-8 and TRBJ2-7, with D uncertain. The CDR3 is made up of 14 amino acids. Germline CDR1 SGHVS, CDR2 FQNEAQ. The CDR3 sequence is CASILNDYSYEQYF. DNA of the CDR3: TGTGCCAGCATCTTAAACGATTACTCCTACGAGCAGTACTTC.

V is TRBV6-6 and J is TRBJ2-3; a possible D gene is TRBD2 (6 bases). Looked up from germline, CDR1 is MNHNY and CDR2 is SVGAGI (reference sequence). Deletions cut 7 bases from V and 6 bases from J, with 17 bases between. The CDR3 has 14 amino acids. The CDR3 DNA follows: TGTGCCAGCATGCCAAGCGGGTGGGGGGATACGCAGTATTTT. It codes for CASMPSGWGDTQYF.

This clonotype was picked up a small number of times. The rearrangement links TRBV5-1 to TRBJ2-3, with 8 bases matching TRBD1. This CDR3 has 15 amino acids. The J segment lost 5 bases and the V segment lost 2 bases, leaving 7 bases of the junction unmatched. Looked up from germline, CDR1 is SGHRS and CDR2 is YFSETQ. This CDR3 is CASSFLTGEVDTQYF. In DNA, the CDR3 is TGCGCCAGCAGCTTTTTGACAGGGGAGGTAGATACGCAGTATTTT.